The present T cell receptor (beta chain) was sequenced within a study of shared clonotypes between healthy human individuals. Measured with immunoSEQ multiplex PCR; TCRdb has only the in-frame clones, and not every one. This sample has over a million clones, with around 78% found just once. This CDR3 is built from 16 residues. The V end was cut by 4 bases, the J end by 1 base, with 17 bases between. Germline V gene data show CDR1 as SGHNT and CDR2 as YYREEE (reference sequence). The specimen sequenced was memory CD4+ T cells from PBMCs. Subset indicated: CD45RA-negative fraction. This TCR derives from a man aged 18 to 30 in good health. Some clones in this sample may be carry-over from other donors' samples. The J gene is TRBJ1-1, the V gene TRBV5-4, with unresolved D. CDR3 sequence: CASSMALSKANTEAFF. The DNA of the CDR3 is TGTGCCAGCAGCATGGCGCTCTCGAAGGCGAACACTGAAGCTTTCTTT.